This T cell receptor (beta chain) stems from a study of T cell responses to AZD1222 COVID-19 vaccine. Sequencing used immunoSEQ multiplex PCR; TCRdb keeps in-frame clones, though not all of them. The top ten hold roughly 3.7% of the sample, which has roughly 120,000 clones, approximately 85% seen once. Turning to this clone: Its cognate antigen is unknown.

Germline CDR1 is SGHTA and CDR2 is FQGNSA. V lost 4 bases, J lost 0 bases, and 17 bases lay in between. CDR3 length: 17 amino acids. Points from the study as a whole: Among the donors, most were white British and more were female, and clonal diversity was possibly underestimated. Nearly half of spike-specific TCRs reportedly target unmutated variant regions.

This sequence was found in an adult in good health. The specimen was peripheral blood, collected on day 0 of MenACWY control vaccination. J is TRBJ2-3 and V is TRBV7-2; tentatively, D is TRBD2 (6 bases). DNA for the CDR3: TGTGCCAGCAGCTACCCGAAACTAGGGAGGAGCACAGATACGCAGTATTTT. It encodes CASSYPKLGRSTDTQYF.